This TCR beta chain was sequenced in a study of shared clonotypes between healthy human individuals. Study as a whole: Each donor's CD8 memory used one plate, CD8 naive two, each CD4 subset three. Study-wide results and caveats: Clonotypes shared by all four sorted-subset donors had higher generation probabilities than non-shared clonotypes. It was observed that approximately 5% of naive CD4 clonotypes were shared across several donors.

As concerns this clone: Its antigen is not identified.

Germline lookup yields CDR1 MDHEN and CDR2 SYDVKM. CDR3 length equals 13 residues. V lost 3 bases to trimming and J lost 9 bases, with 12 bases between them. Assay: immunoSEQ multiplex PCR; the TCRdb copy retains only in-frame clones and omits some. This table has just over 2,000,000 clones, less than 95% appearing once. Terminally differentiated effector memory CD45RA+ cells were excluded by CCR7 positive selection of CD45RO-negative cells. Nashville, Tennessee was home to all donors, who were Caucasian adults. The V gene is TRBV28, the J gene TRBJ2-1, with D possibly being TRBD1 or TRBD2 (6 bases each). The clonotype was recovered from a man aged 18-30 years in good health. The sequencing input was naive CD8+ T cells sorted from blood. The CDR3 bases are TGTGCCAGCAGTTTTCCCAGGGGAGGTGAGCAGTTCTTC. Amino acids: CASSFPRGGEQFF.